The clone carrying this T cell receptor beta chain was seen a single time. Its antigen is unidentified. This sample was taken from a study of CD8+CD57+ T cells in acquired aplastic anemia. On the study more broadly: The sorted CD4+ and CD8+ cells yielded an average around 3 ug of DNA. Study observations and caveats: Between the patient and control groups, CD8+ Simpson's diversity did not differ significantly.

Germline V gives CDR1 SGHVS, CDR2 FQNEAQ. This CDR3 has 15 residues. Trimming took off 0 bases at V and 2 bases at J, with 9 bases between the two ends. TCR beta VDJ and CDR3 profiles were obtained from a genomic DNA template. TCRdb analysed the reads with MiXCR anew, one entry per CDR3 protein. The repertoire includes 100,000 to 150,000 distinct CDR3 sequences, approximately 50% of them detected once, and around 27% sits in the top ten. It was patients with CD8+CD57+ cell expansion by flow cytometry who were chosen for sequencing. Patients, without exception, had severe acquired aplastic anemia. The J gene is TRBJ2-3, the V gene TRBV7-8; D call uncertain. The source material was sorted CD4+, CD8+, or CD8+CD57+ T cells (not recorded which) from PBMCs. The receptor comes from a human donor with aplastic anemia. CDR3 residues: CASSLAPHNTDTQYF. CDR3 bases: TGTGCCAGCAGCTTAGCCCCACATAACACAGATACGCAGTATTTT.